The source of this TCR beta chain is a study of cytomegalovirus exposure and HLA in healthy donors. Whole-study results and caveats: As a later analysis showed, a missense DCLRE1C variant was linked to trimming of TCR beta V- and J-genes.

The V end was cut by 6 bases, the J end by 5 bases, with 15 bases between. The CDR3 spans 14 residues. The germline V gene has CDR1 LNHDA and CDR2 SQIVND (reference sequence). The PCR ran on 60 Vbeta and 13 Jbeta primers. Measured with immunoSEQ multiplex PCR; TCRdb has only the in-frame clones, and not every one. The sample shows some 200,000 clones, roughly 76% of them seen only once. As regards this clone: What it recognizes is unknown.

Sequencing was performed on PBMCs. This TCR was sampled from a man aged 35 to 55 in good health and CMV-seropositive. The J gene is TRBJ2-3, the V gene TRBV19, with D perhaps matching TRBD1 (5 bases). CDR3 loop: CASRQGAGIDTQYF. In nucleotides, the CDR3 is TGTGCCAGTAGGCAAGGGGCTGGGATAGATACGCAGTATTTT.